This TCR beta chain comes out of a study of beta chain features in type 1 diabetes. Overall study context: The number of sorted cells examined across all samples was 107,917,701.

Whole-study findings and limits: The naive, central memory and Treg TCRB repertoires looked more alike in patients than they did in healthy donors.

This CDR3 has 15 amino acids. Per the germline V gene, CDR1 is LGHNA and CDR2 is YSLEER. V was cut by 8 bases and J by 2 bases, with 18 bases left in between. The sequenced template was cDNA made from the entire isolated RNA. Repertoires were generated with immunoSEQ multiplex PCR, while TCRdb's copy carries only in-frame clones and drops some. The data contain 150,000 or so clones, roughly 10% of them seen just once; the ten biggest clones take up 0.55% to 0.75%. This clone was seen at least ten times. Its antigen is as yet unknown. CD45RO/CCR7/CD25/CD127/CD95/CD27 separated CD4+ naive, central memory, regulatory and stem cell-like memory cells by sorting.

The sequence came from a woman in her thirties or forties in good health. Source material: central memory CD4+ T cells from blood. V gene TRBV4-3 combines with J gene TRBJ2-5, with D possibly matching TRBD2 (5 bases). DNA for the CDR3: TGCGCCAGCTTAGCTAGTGGAGCGGAACAAGAGACCCAGTACTTC. This sequence encodes CASLASGAEQETQYF.